This paragraph covers one TCR beta chain sequence. Blood samples were obtained at baseline, cycle 4 day 1, and cycle 7 day 1. CDR1 and CDR2 (germline): SGHVS, FNYEAQ. The CDR3 has 15 residues. Trimming left V 6 bases short and J 5 bases short, with 19 bases between. This table comes from immunoSEQ multiplex PCR, and its TCRdb copy is limited to in-frame clones, with some not included. The repertoire holds approximately 70,000 clones, with 75% to 90% as singletons. The data originate from a study of OX40 agonist ivuxolimab in advanced cancers. Overall study: It was ivuxolimab, an agonistic anti-OX40 (CD134) antibody, that patients were treated with. Administration of intravenous ivuxolimab to patients occurred every 2 weeks at 0.01 to 10 mg/kg.

The TCR sequence derives from an adult with an advanced solid tumor such as melanoma, head and neck, liver or kidney cancer. The V and J genes are TRBV7-6 and TRBJ2-5; tentative D call: TRBD2 (6 bases). The starting material was CD4+ or CD8+ T cells sorted from blood, obtained in a trial of the OX40 agonist ivuxolimab. The CDR3 DNA follows: TGTGCCAGCAGTCTCAAGAGGGGCCGGGAGGAGACCCAGTACTTC. As protein: CASSLKRGREETQYF. Filled out from reference TRBV7-6 and TRBJ2-5, the complete variable domain reads GAGVSQSPRYKVTKRGQDVALRCDPISGHVSLYWYRQALGQGPEFLTYFNYEAQQDKSGLPNDRFSAERPEGSISTLTIQRTEQRDSAMYRCASSLKRGREETQYFGPGTRLLVL.